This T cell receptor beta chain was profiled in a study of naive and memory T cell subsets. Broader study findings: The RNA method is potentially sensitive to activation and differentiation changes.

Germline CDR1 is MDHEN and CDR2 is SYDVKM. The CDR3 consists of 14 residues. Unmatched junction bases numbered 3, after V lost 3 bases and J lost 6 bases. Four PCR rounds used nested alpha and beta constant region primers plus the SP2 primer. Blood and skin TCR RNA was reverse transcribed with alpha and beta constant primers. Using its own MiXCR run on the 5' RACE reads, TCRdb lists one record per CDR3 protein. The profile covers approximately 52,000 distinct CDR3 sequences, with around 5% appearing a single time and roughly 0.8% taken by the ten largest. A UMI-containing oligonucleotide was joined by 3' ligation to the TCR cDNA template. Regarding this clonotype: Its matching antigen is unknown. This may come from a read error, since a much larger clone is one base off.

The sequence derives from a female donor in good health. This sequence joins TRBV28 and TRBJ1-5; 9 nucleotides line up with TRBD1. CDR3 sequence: CASSFDRGSQPQHF. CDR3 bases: TGTGCCAGCAGTTTTGACAGGGGGAGTCAGCCCCAGCATTTT.